This T cell receptor (beta chain) was retrieved from a study of T cells in Graves' hyperthyroidism and ophthalmopathy. Those with hyperthyroidism were 18 to 65 years old, newly diagnosed, and ill for under 2 months. Exclusions: uncontrolled infection, other autoimmune disease, pregnancy, lactation. V was shortened by 2 bases and J by 3 bases, with 9 bases between the two germline ends. Germline V gene sequence: CDR1 SGHVS, CDR2 FQNEAQ. The CDR3 contains 14 residues. Amplification targeted TCR beta CDR3 regions from RNA transcripts. The HTBI primer set drove a first-round RT-PCR of the TCR CDR3. TCRdb ran MiXCR on the multiplex PCR reads and lists one entry per CDR3 protein. The profile shows 550,000 to 800,000 distinct CDR3 sequences, about 15% of them singletons. This clonotype was seen only a few times. Its antigen is not known. Study outcomes and limitations: Among clonotypes expanded in thyroid above 0.001, most were also found in blood. From stable hyperthyroidism, ophthalmopathy was separated by a 13 V-J model.

This chain uses TRBV7-8 with TRBJ2-3; D is uncertain. This sequence originates from a man aged 18 to 30 with Graves' hyperthyroidism. Input material: blood. CDR3 loop: CASSLLTWTDTQYF. In DNA form, the CDR3 reads TGTGCCAGCAGCTTATTGACGTGGACAGATACGCAGTATTTT.